This T cell receptor (beta chain) emerged from a study of blood T cell repertoires in COVID-19. For the study at large: Samples representing acute and convalescent COVID-19 were sourced from the United States, Italy and Spain.

The CDR3 length is 14 residues. The V segment lost 5 bases and the J segment 8 bases; nucleotides outside the gene matches: 10. Germline CDR1 LNHDA, CDR2 SQIVND (reference sequence). Original data processing: Amplification of reference gene primers was used by the study to estimate nucleated cell counts. Libraries were prepared by immunoSEQ multiplex PCR; TCRdb keeps only in-frame clonotypes and omits some of them. V, J and clone size are taken as reported in that table, and D and trimming were inferred from the DNA itself. The sample consists of fewer than 120,000 clones, around three quarters of them appearing once.

The chain is built from TRBV19 and TRBJ1-2, with 8 bases identical to TRBD1. Sequences were obtained from peripheral blood. This TCR was sampled from a woman in her fifties or sixties with acute or convalescent COVID-19. Here the CDR3 DNA reads TGTGCCAGTAGTTTGCAAGGACAGGGTGTCGGCTACACCTTC. Its translation is CASSLQGQGVGYTF.